This T cell receptor beta chain was captured by sequencing in a study of T cells after yellow fever vaccination. Study summary: Preparation of the low-cell-number fractions used SMART-Seq v4 Ultra Low Input.

Findings and caveats of the study: Most primary-vaccination clones reappeared after the booster (about 97% CD4, about 88% CD8).

This clonotype has a handful of counts. The antigen is not known. This CDR3 contains 14 residues. Trimming removed 4 bases at V and 3 bases at J, with 12 bases between. Looked up from germline, CDR1 is KGHSH and CDR2 is LQKENI. The 5'RACE template-switching step produced TCR cDNA and added a universal primer site and UMIs. TCRdb ran MiXCR on the 5' RACE reads and lists one entry per CDR3 protein. The data contain approximately 300,000 distinct CDR3 sequences, about 10% of them singletons. Specimen: CD4+ T cells sorted from PBMCs, collected 45 days after the yellow fever booster vaccination. This TCR came from a man in his late teens or twenties who received the YFV17D yellow fever vaccine. The genes are TRBV18 and TRBJ1-1, with D tentatively TRBD1 (5 bases). The CDR3 sequence is CASSRGVIDTEAFF. CDR3 sequence (DNA): TGTGCCAGCTCACGGGGGGTAATTGACACTGAAGCTTTCTTT. Variable domain in full (rest from reference TRBV18 and TRBJ1-1): NAGVMQNPRHLVRRRGQEARLRCSPMKGHSHVYWYRQLPEEGLKFMVYLQKENIIDESGMPKERFSAEFPKEGPSILRIQQVVRGDSAAYFCASSRGVIDTEAFFGQGTRLTVV.